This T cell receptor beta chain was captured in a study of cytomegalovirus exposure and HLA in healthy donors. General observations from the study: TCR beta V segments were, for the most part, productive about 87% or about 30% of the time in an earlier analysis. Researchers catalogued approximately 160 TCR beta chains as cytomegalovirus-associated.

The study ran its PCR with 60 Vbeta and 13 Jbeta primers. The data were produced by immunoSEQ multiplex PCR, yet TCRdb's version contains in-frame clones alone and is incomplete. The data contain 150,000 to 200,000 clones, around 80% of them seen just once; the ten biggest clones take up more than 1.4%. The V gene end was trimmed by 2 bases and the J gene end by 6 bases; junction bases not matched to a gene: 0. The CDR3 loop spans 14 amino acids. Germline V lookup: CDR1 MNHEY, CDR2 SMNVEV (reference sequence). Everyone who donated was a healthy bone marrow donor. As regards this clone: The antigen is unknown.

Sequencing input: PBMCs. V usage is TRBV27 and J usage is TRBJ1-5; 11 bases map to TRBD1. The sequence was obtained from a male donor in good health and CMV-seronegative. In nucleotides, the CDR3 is TGTGCCAGCAGTTTAGGGACAGGGGGTCAGCCCCAGCATTTT. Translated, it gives CASSLGTGGQPQHF.